The clone carrying this T cell receptor beta chain was observed a handful of times. TCRdb keeps only in-frame clones here, not all; method: immunoSEQ multiplex PCR. The table includes around 250,000 clones, about four fifths detected once. The CDR3 spans 15 residues. Germline V gene sequence: CDR1 KGHSH, CDR2 LQKENI. The V end was cut by 4 bases, the J end by 0 bases, with 13 bases between. This record comes from a study of control samples from healthy donors and cancer patients. This TCR was recovered from a woman aged 55-70 years with lung cancer. The sample taken for sequencing was PBMCs. This rearrangement joins TRBV18 to TRBJ2-7; D may be TRBD1 or TRBD2 (5 bases each). The CDR3 nucleotides are TGTGCCAGCTCACTATCAGGGAGACCCTCCTACGAGCAGTACTTC. As protein: CASSLSGRPSYEQYF.